This is a list of T cell receptor beta chains from one sample in a study of cytomegalovirus exposure and HLA in healthy donors. Data came from immunoSEQ multiplex PCR; TCRdb stores just in-frame clones and leaves some out. Of over 150,000 clones listed, around 79% are singletons. Specimen: PBMCs. The receptors come from a male donor in good health and CMV-seropositive. CDR3s include the opening cysteine and the closing phenylalanine or tryptophan. Fields, in order: J gene, D gene, clone size, V gene, CDR3 protein, CDR3 DNA. A D gene is named only where the DNA matches it firmly. Some rows mark clone size as missing; the rest say once, few, many or name a class of expanded clone.

TRBJ1-2 TRBD1 NA TRBV6-1 CASGDRGRYGYTF TGTGCCAGCGGGGACAGGGGGCGATACGGCTACACCTTC
TRBJ1-3 NA NA TRBV7-3 CASSQTGSGNTIYF TGTGCCAGCAGCCAAACAGGGAGCGGAAACACCATATATTTT
TRBJ2-2 TRBD1 NA TRBV4-3 CASSQDGTALTGELFF TGCGCCAGCAGCCAAGATGGGACAGCCTTAACCGGGGAGCTGTTTTTT
TRBJ1-1 NA NA TRBV5-4 CATRQADTEAFF TGTGCCACCAGACAGGCGGACACTGAAGCTTTCTTT
TRBJ1-1 NA NA TRBV30 CAGRGREGSSKAFF TGTGCCGGGCGAGGGAGGGAGGGTTCTTCGAAAGCTTTCTTT
TRBJ2-5 NA NA TRBV5-1 CASSLGRAAYKETQYF TGCGCCAGCAGCTTGGGGAGAGCAGCATACAAAGAGACCCAGTACTTC
TRBJ1-5 TRBD1 NA TRBV5-1 CASSFTGGENQPQHF TGCGCCAGCAGCTTTACAGGGGGCGAAAATCAGCCCCAGCATTTT
TRBJ2-1 NA NA TRBV5-1 CASHRAGASYNEQFF TGCGCCAGCCACCGGGCAGGGGCTTCCTACAATGAGCAGTTCTTC
TRBJ2-7 TRBD2 NA TRBV30 CAWKGTTSSYEQYF TGTGCCTGGAAGGGGACTACGAGCTCCTACGAGCAGTACTTC
TRBJ2-4 NA NA TRBV6-6 CASSLRAGAKNIQYF TGTGCCAGCAGTCTCCGTGCCGGAGCCAAAAACATTCAGTACTTC
TRBJ1-4 TRBD1 NA TRBV19 CASSWDRGEKLFF TGTGCCAGTAGTTGGGACAGGGGCGAAAAACTGTTTTTT
TRBJ2-7 NA NA TRBV19 CASSRSPGRLRAGFYEQYF TGTGCCAGTAGTAGGTCCCCCGGGCGGCTAAGGGCGGGCTTCTACGAGCAGTACTTC
TRBJ1-2 NA NA TRBV5-6 CASSTGRAYGYTF TGTGCCAGCAGCACAGGAAGGGCCTATGGCTACACCTTC
TRBJ1-1 NA NA TRBV7-3 CASSPYGGDVTFF TGTGCCAGCAGCCCCTATGGGGGGGATGTAACTTTCTTT
TRBJ1-1 TRBD1 NA TRBV2 CASSDMGTGLNTEAFF TGTGCCAGCAGTGATATGGGGACAGGACTGAACACTGAAGCTTTCTTT
TRBJ2-3 TRBD2 NA TRBV5-1 CASSLNLAGGLDTQYF TGCGCCAGCAGCTTGAATCTAGCGGGGGGCCTCGATACGCAGTATTTT
TRBJ1-2 NA NA TRBV5-1 CASSLEGHLNYGYTF TGCGCCAGCAGCTTGGAGGGACACCTTAACTATGGCTACACCTTC
TRBJ1-1 NA NA TRBV9 CASSPDQGWSNTEAFF TGTGCCAGCAGCCCTGATCAGGGGTGGTCCAACACTGAAGCTTTCTTT
TRBJ2-5 NA NA TRBV9 CASSVGLAETQYF TGTGCCAGCAGCGTAGGTCTGGCTGAGACCCAGTACTTC
TRBJ2-2 TRBD2 NA TRBV7-9 CASSPIAGANTGELFF TGTGCCAGCAGCCCTATAGCGGGGGCGAACACCGGGGAGCTGTTTTTT
TRBJ2-5 TRBD1 NA TRBV5-6 CASSWGTGKQETQYF TGTGCCAGCAGCTGGGGGACAGGCAAACAAGAGACCCAGTACTTC
TRBJ2-2 NA few TRBV5-1 CASSLFAGTNTGELFF TGCGCCAGCAGCTTGTTCGCAGGGACTAACACCGGGGAGCTGTTTTTT
TRBJ2-7 NA NA TRBV6-5 CASSHRDWPYEQYF TGTGCCAGCAGCCACCGGGACTGGCCCTACGAGCAGTACTTC
TRBJ2-3 NA once TRBV4-2 CASSQEEGGADTQYF TGTGCCAGCAGCCAAGAGGAAGGGGGTGCGGATACGCAGTATTTT
TRBJ1-1 NA few TRBV6-5 CASSYSLGSTEAFF TGTGCCAGCAGTTACTCCTTAGGGAGCACTGAAGCTTTCTTT
TRBJ1-1 NA NA TRBV7-9 CASSWGGEAFF TGTGCCAGCAGCTGGGGCGGTGAAGCTTTCTTT
TRBJ2-7 TRBD2 NA TRBV5-1 CASSLGGGSYEQYF TGCGCCAGCAGCTTAGGCGGGGGCTCCTACGAGCAGTACTTC
TRBJ2-5 TRBD2 NA TRBV6-5 CASSYGLAAGTQYF TGTGCCAGCAGTTACGGGCTAGCGGCCGGGACCCAGTACTTC
TRBJ2-5 TRBD2 NA TRBV5-1 CASSLGLAVTQETQYF TGCGCCAGCAGCCTTGGACTAGCGGTGACCCAAGAGACCCAGTACTTC
TRBJ1-1 NA NA TRBV5-1 CASSAQQALNTEAFF TGCGCCAGCAGCGCCCAACAGGCCTTGAACACTGAAGCTTTCTTT
TRBJ2-7 NA NA TRBV6-6 CAASRRSYEQYF TGTGCCGCGAGCCGGCGGTCCTACGAGCAGTACTTC
TRBJ1-1 TRBD1 NA TRBV2 CASQDRVGTEAFF TGTGCCAGCCAAGACAGGGTTGGCACTGAAGCTTTCTTT
TRBJ1-6 NA NA TRBV14 CASSQTGNASPLHF TGTGCCAGCAGCCAAACAGGGAACGCATCACCCCTCCACTTT
TRBJ2-1 TRBD2 NA TRBV2 CASGTNGAGGISYNEQFF TGTGCCAGCGGTACGAACGGGGCGGGGGGGATCTCCTACAATGAGCAGTTCTTC
TRBJ2-3 TRBD1 NA TRBV5-1 CASSSTGAPYKYF TGCGCCAGCAGCTCGACAGGGGCCCCTTACAAGTATTTT
TRBJ1-1 NA few TRBV2 CASSGRLNTEAFF TGTGCCAGCAGTGGGCGGTTGAACACTGAAGCTTTCTTT
TRBJ2-2 NA NA TRBV7-9 CASSPLGGLAGELFF TGTGCCAGCAGCCCCCTCGGGGGGCTGGCCGGGGAGCTGTTTTTT
TRBJ1-6 TRBD1 NA TRBV19 CASKRQGESPLHF TGTGCCAGTAAACGACAGGGCGAATCACCCCTCCACTTT
TRBJ2-2 NA NA TRBV5-6 CASSFKFGWGGNTGELFF TGTGCCAGCAGCTTCAAATTTGGATGGGGAGGGAACACCGGGGAGCTGTTTTTT
TRBJ1-1 NA NA TRBV29-1 CSVGGAAFF TGCAGCGTCGGAGGGGCAGCTTTCTTT
TRBJ2-5 NA NA TRBV5-5 CASSSRRQPQETQYF TGTGCCAGCAGCTCCCGCCGACAGCCCCAAGAGACCCAGTACTTC
TRBJ2-3 NA NA TRBV5-1 CASRMIYGGTDTQYF TGCGCCAGCCGGATGATCTACGGGGGCACAGATACGCAGTATTTT
TRBJ1-6 NA NA TRBV11-2 CASSFSPGTSSSPLHF TGTGCCAGCAGCTTTTCCCCGGGGACAAGCTCTTCACCCCTCCACTTT
TRBJ1-2 NA NA TRBV6-1 CASSPRSANYGYTF TGTGCCAGCAGTCCCCGTTCAGCGAACTATGGCTACACCTTC
TRBJ1-5 NA NA TRBV7-8 CASSSGGPGRYSNQPQHF TGTGCCAGCAGCTCCGGGGGGCCAGGGAGATATAGCAATCAGCCCCAGCATTTT
TRBJ2-3 NA few TRBV6-5 CASTRRGSTDTQYF TGTGCCAGCACCCGTCGGGGGAGCACAGATACGCAGTATTTT
TRBJ2-7 NA NA TRBV5-6 CASSSGGYEQYF TGTGCCAGCAGCTCTGGCGGCTACGAGCAGTACTTC
TRBJ2-4 NA once TRBV2 CASSAVREVLGYF TGTGCCAGCAGTGCGGTCAGGGAGGTATTGGGGTACTTC